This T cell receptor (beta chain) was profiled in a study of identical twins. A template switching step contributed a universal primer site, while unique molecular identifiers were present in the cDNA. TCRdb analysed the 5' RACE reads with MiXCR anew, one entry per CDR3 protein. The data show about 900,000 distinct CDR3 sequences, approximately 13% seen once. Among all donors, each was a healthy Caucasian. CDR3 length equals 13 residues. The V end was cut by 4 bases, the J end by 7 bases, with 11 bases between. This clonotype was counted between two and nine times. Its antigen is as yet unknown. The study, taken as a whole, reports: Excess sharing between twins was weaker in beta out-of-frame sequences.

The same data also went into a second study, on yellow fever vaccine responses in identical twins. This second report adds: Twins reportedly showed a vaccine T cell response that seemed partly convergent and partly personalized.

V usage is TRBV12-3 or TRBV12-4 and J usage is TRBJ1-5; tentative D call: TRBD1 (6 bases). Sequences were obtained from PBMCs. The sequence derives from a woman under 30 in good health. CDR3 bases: TGTGCCAGCAGTTCCAACAGGGACCAGCCCCAGCATTTT. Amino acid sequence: CASSSNRDQPQHF.